The clone carrying this T cell receptor (beta chain) qualifies as medium-sized. The target antigen is unknown. This specimen comes from a study of OX40 agonist ivuxolimab in advanced cancers. Study-wide results and limits: Within 6 weeks, CD4+ and CD8+ blood T cells expanded clonally at 0.1 to 3.0 mg/kg. Normalized T-cell clonal expansion was also low in some nonresponders.

This table comes from immunoSEQ multiplex PCR, and its TCRdb copy is limited to in-frame clones, with some not included. This sample carries around 58,000 clones, around 85% of them seen once, and the ten largest clones take about 12%. No patient had autoimmune disease or received systemic immunosuppression. The sampling schedule covered blood at baseline, cycle 4 day 1, and cycle 7 day 1. This TCR was sampled from an adult with an advanced solid tumor such as melanoma, head and neck, liver or kidney cancer. Sequenced here: CD4+ or CD8+ T cells sorted from blood, sampled in a trial of the OX40 agonist ivuxolimab.

In DNA form, the CDR3 reads TGTGCCAGCAGTCGATCAGGGTACAATGAGCAGTTCTTC. Its protein product is CASSRSGYNEQFF. V gene TRBV7-9 combines with J gene TRBJ2-1, with D tentatively TRBD1 (5 bases). With 6 bases removed from V and 4 bases from J, the gap between germline ends came to 10 bases. The CDR3 spans 13 residues. Germline-derived CDR1 and CDR2 are SEHNR and FQNEAQ (reference sequence).